The present TCR beta chain was sequenced within a study of cytomegalovirus exposure and HLA in healthy donors. Study-level findings and limits: Some V segments could not be told apart, so they were left out, TRBV6-2 and TRBV6-3 among them. The majority of CMV-associated TCR beta chains were reported as apparently HLA-restricted in a later analysis. DRB1 had the most TCR associations and HLA-C the fewest, a later analysis found, with rates varying by HLA locus.

This clone was observed a single time. Its antigen remains unidentified. Germline CDR1 MNHNY, CDR2 SVGAGI (reference sequence). Trimming cost V 6 bases and J 7 bases, with 19 bases left between them. The CDR3 contains 15 residues. Primers: 60 Vbeta forward and 13 Jbeta reverse. Here immunoSEQ multiplex PCR was the method, and the copy in TCRdb shows in-frame clones only, minus some. The sample records roughly 150,000 clones, roughly 80% being singletons. The chain is built from TRBV6-6 and TRBJ2-1; D uncertain. The TCR comes from a male donor in good health and CMV-seronegative. Sequences were obtained from PBMCs. The CDR3 DNA reads TGTGCCAGCAGGGTTTTTGGGCGTGGTAAGAATGAGCAGTTCTTC. Its protein is CASRVFGRGKNEQFF.